This record looks at one T cell receptor (beta chain) sequence and its context. The data were taken from a study of blood T cell repertoires in COVID-19. Study in general: Specimens from acute and convalescent COVID-19 originated in the United States, Italy and Spain. T cells, B-cell-depleted T cells, or PBMCs supplied cDNA or gDNA.

How the authors handled the data: The assay estimated nucleated cells by amplifying reference gene primers. Only in-frame clones appear in the TCRdb table, and some are missing; sequencing was by immunoSEQ multiplex PCR. From that table come the V and J calls and clone size; the DNA was used to work out D and trimming. Counted here are tens of thousands of clones, around 93% occurring once; the ten biggest clones make up 12%. The V gene lost 1 base and the J gene lost 1 base, with 7 bases spanning the gap. The CDR3 extends over 14 amino acids. Looked up from germline, CDR1 is LNHDA and CDR2 is SQIVND (reference sequence).

The chain links TRBV19 to TRBJ2-5; no clear D gene. What was sequenced was peripheral blood. This TCR was recovered from a human donor in a cohort sampled during active COVID-19. CDR3 residues: CASSIGTAQETQYF. The CDR3 DNA reads TGTGCCAGTAGTATAGGAACAGCCCAAGAGACCCAGTACTTC.